This T cell receptor (beta chain) was obtained from a study of T cell repertoires in cytomegalovirus infection. Study background: HLA-C-restricted CMV epitopes, recently identified, and well-studied HLA-B-restricted ones were used by the study. It was the public TCR beta signatures that indicated both CMV infection and matching HLA type.

This clonotype was found many times. Its antigen is currently unknown. TCRdb processed the reads anew with MiXCR; each CDR3 protein has one entry. The table includes roughly 220,000 distinct CDR3 sequences, around two fifths detected once. V lost 0 bases, J lost 2 bases, and 11 bases lay in between. The CDR3 has 15 residues. Germline CDR1 and CDR2: SGHVS and FQNEAQ. Points from the study as a whole: Using cumulative public TCR beta family frequency, the authors identified those who carried CMV together with the relevant HLA.

The receptor was isolated from a human donor in good health (CMV status not recorded). Some clones in this sample may be carry-over from other donors' samples. Source: CD8+ T cells from cultured PBMCs, taken from culture after CMV antigen stimulation. The chain uses TRBV7-8 and TRBJ2-7; D is unresolved. CDR3 bases: TGTGCCAGCAGCTTAGCGTTGAACGGAGCCTACGAGCAGTACTTC. This sequence encodes CASSLALNGAYEQYF.